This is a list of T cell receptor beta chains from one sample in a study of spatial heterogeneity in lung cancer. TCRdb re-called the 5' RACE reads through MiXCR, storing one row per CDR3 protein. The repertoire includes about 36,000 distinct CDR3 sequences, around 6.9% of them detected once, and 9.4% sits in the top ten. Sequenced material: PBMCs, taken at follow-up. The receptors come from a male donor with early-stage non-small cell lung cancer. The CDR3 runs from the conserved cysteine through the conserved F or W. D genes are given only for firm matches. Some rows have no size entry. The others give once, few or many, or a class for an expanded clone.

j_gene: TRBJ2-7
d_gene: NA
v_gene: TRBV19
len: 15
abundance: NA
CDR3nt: TGTGCCAGTAGTAACGGCGGGAACCAGGGGTACGAGCAGTACTTC
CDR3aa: CASSNGGNQGYEQYF

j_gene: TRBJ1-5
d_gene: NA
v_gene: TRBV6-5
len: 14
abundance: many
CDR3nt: TGTGCCAGCAGAGTTACCGGTAGCAATCAGCCCCAGCATTTT
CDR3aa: CASRVTGSNQPQHF

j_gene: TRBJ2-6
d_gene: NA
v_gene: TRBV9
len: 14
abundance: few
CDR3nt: TGTGCCAGCAGCGCCCTCGGGGGAGGAGGTGTCCTGACTTTC
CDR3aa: CASSALGGGGVLTF

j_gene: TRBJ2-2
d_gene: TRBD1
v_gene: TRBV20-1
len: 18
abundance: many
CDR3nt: TGCAGTGCCAGATCCCTGTCTCTGGGGACAGGGATAACCGGGGAGCTGTTTTTT
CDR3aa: CSARSLSLGTGITGELFF

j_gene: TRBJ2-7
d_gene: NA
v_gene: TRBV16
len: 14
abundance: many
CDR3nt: TGTGCCAGCAGCCAATCGCGGGGTACGGTTGAGCAGTACTTC
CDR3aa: CASSQSRGTVEQYF

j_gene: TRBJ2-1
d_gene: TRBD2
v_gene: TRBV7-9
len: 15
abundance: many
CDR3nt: TGTGCCAGCAGCATCGAGGGGACTAGGTACAATGAGCAGTTCTTC
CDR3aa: CASSIEGTRYNEQFF

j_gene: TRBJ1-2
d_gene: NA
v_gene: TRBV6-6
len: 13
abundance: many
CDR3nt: TGTGCCAGCAGTTACTTCGTCGCAGGGGATCTTCCCTTC
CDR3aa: CASSYFVAGDLPF

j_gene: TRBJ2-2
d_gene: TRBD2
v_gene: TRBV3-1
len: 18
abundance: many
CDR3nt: TGTGCCAGCAGCCAAGGCCGACGGGGGGGCGGTTACACCGGGGAGCTGTTTTTT
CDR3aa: CASSQGRRGGGYTGELFF

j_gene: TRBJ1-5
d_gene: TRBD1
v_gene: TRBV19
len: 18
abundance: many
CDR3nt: TGTGCCAGTACCCGAGGGACAGGGGGCCCGAGTTGGAATCAGCCCCAGCATTTT
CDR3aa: CASTRGTGGPSWNQPQHF

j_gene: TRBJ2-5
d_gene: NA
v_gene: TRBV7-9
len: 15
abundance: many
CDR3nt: TGTGCCAGCAGCTTTTGGGTTGCGTACCAAGAGACCCAGTACTTC
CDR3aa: CASSFWVAYQETQYF

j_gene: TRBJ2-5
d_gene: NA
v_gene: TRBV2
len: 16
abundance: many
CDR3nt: TGTGCCAGCAGGCTCACTGGGACGGCGACGCAAGAGACCCAGTACTTC
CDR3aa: CASRLTGTATQETQYF

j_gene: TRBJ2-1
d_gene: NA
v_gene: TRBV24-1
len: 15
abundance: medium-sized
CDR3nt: TGTGCCACCAGTGCTGGAGGGAGCTCCTACAATGAGCAGTTCTTC
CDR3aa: CATSAGGSSYNEQFF

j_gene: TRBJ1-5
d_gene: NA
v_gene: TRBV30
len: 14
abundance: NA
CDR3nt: TGTGCCTGGAGTTTTAGGCAGCTCAATCAGCCCCAGCATTTT
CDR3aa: CAWSFRQLNQPQHF

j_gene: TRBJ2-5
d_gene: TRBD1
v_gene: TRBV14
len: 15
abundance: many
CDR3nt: TGTGCCAGCAGCCCCCAGGGGGAGATCCAAGAGACCCAGTACTTC
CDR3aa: CASSPQGEIQETQYF

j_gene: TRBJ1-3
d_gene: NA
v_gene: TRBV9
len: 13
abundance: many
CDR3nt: TGTGCCAGCAGCGTAGAAAGGGAAAACACCATATATTTT
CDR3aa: CASSVERENTIYF

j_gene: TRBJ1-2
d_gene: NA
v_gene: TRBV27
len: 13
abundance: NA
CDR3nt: TGTGCCAGCAGTTTTTGGCAAAGCTATGGCTACACCTTC
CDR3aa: CASSFWQSYGYTF

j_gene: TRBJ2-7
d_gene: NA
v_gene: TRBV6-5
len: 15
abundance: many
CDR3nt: TGTGCCAGCAGTTACGACGGGGCCGAGACCTACGAGCAGTACTTC
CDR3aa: CASSYDGAETYEQYF

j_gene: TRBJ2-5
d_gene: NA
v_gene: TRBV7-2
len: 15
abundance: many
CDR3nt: TGTGCCAGCAGCTTAGAGGGGTTTAGCGAAGAGACCCAGTACTTC
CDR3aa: CASSLEGFSEETQYF

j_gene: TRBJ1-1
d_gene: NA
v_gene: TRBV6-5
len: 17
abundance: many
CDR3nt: TGTGCCAGCAGTTACTCGAGTGGGGGGGCCAGGAACACTGAAGCTTTCTTT
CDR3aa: CASSYSSGGARNTEAFF

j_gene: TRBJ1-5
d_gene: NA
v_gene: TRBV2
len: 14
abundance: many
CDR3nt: TGTGCCAGCAGTGTGCAGGGAAGCAATCAGCCCCAGCATTTT
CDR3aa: CASSVQGSNQPQHF

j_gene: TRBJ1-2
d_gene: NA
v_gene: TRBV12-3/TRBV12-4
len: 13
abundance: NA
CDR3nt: TGTGCCAGCAGTTTATCTGGGGAAGGGGGCTACACCTTC
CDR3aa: CASSLSGEGGYTF

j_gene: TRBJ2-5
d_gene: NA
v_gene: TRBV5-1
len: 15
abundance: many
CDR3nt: TGCGCCAGCAGCTTGTTACAGGGAAGTCAAGAGACCCAGTACTTC
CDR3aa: CASSLLQGSQETQYF

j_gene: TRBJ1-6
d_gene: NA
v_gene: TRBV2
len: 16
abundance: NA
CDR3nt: TGTGCCAGCAGTGCGCCAGGGGCTAACTATAATTCACCCCTCCACTTT
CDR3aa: CASSAPGANYNSPLHF

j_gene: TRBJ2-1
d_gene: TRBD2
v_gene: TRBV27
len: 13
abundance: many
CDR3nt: TGTGCCAGCAGCCAACTAGCGCGCAATGAGCAGTTCTTC
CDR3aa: CASSQLARNEQFF

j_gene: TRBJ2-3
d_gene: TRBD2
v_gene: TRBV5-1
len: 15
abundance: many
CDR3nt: TGCGCCAGCAGCCCGACTAGCGCAAGCACAGATACGCAGTATTTT
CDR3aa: CASSPTSASTDTQYF

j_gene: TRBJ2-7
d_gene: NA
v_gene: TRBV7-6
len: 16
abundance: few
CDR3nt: TGTGCCAGCAGCTTGTTTACCCTGCAGGGGGGCCACGAGCAGTACTTC
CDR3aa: CASSLFTLQGGHEQYF

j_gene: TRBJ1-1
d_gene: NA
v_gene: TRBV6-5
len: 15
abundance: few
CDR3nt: TGTGCCAGCAGTTACTCGGTGCTGTTGGACACTGAAGCTTTCTTT
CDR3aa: CASSYSVLLDTEAFF

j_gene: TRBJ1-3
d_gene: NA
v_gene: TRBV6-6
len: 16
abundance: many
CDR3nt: TGTGCCAGCAGTTACCCAGAGACAAGGGCCGACGACACCATATATTTT
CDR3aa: CASSYPETRADDTIYF

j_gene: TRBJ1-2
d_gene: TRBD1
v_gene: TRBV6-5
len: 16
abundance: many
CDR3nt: TGTGCCAGCAGTTACCCCATCAGGGGGCGGCTCTATGGCTACACCTTC
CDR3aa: CASSYPIRGRLYGYTF

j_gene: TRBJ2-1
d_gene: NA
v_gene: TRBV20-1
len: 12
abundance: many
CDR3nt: TGCAGTGCTCCCAGACCAGGAAGGTCGCAGTTCTTC
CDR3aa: CSAPRPGRSQFF

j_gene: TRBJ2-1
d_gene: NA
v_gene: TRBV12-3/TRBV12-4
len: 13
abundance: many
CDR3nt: TGTGCCAGCAGTTTAGAGGACCGTCGAGAGCAGTTCTTC
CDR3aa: CASSLEDRREQFF

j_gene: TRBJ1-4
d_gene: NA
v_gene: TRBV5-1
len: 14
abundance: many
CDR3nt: TGCGCCAGCAGTCGGGGGTTGGATAATGAAATACTGTTTTTT
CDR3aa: CASSRGLDNEILFF

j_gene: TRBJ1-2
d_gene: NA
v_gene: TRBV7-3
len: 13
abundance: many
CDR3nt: TGTGCCAGCAGCCTCCCGGAACCGAATGGCTACACCTTC
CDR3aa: CASSLPEPNGYTF

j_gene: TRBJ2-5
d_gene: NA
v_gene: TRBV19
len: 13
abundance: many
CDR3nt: TGTGCCAGTAGTATGCAGGGTTTCGAGACCCAGTACTTC
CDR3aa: CASSMQGFETQYF

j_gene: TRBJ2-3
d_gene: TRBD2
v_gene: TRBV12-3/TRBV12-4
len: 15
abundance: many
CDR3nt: TGTGCCAGCAGTTTTCGAGCGGGGGGCGTGGATACGCAGTATTTT
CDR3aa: CASSFRAGGVDTQYF

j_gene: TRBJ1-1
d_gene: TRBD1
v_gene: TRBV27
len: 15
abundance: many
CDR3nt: TGTGCCAGCAGTTTAGTAGGGACAGGGAACACTGAAGCTTTCTTT
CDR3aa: CASSLVGTGNTEAFF